This T cell receptor beta chain is from a study of cytomegalovirus exposure and HLA in healthy donors. On the study more broadly: Unique TCRs from HLA-typed donors, 80 million to 100 million of them, were held in an early data release. Study-wide findings and caveats: An observed cluster of highly shared sequence variants was recorded as a likely sequencing artifact. Presence/absence analyses supposed approximately even sequencing depth among donors.

About this clone: Its antigen remains unidentified.

The CDR3 runs 14 residues. The germline V gene encodes CDR1 MDHEN and CDR2 SYDVKM. Between the trimmed V and J ends, which lost 4 bases and 4 bases, there was a span of 13 bases. Amplification used 60 Vbeta primers and 13 Jbeta primers. This table comes from immunoSEQ multiplex PCR, and its TCRdb copy is limited to in-frame clones, with some not included. The sample shows about 59,000 clones, more than 70% of them seen only once. The source is a man in his thirties or forties in good health and CMV-seropositive. Sample: PBMCs. The chain couples TRBV28 to TRBJ1-2; a weak D match, TRBD1 (5 bases). This CDR3 is CASSSTTAIYGYTF. CDR3 in DNA: TGTGCCAGCAGTTCGACGACAGCTATCTATGGCTACACCTTC.